The sequence of this T cell receptor (beta chain) was determined in a study of cytomegalovirus exposure and HLA in healthy donors. CDR3 length: 15 residues. The germline CDR1 and CDR2 sequences are LNHDA and SQIVND (reference sequence). Study-wide results and limits: Presence/absence analyses assumed roughly uniform sequencing depth across donors, which may not hold. Most observed TCR sequences were rare, whereas some public TCRs were detected in many donors. It was approximately 170 TCR beta chains that were listed as cytomegalovirus-associated.

Details on this clone: Its specificity is unknown. One junction end disagrees with the germline gene, perhaps due to a read error. Other DNA sequences in the same sample also yield this CDR3.

A multiplex PCR was run with 60 Vbeta primers and 13 Jbeta primers. The protocol was immunoSEQ multiplex PCR, while the TCRdb copy is restricted to in-frame clones and leaves out a portion. The data contain 150,000 or so clones, roughly 80% of them singletons. The specimen was PBMCs. This clonotype was obtained from a middle-aged man in good health and CMV-seropositive. The chain joins TRBV19 to TRBJ2-7; 7 bases fit TRBD2. Here the CDR3 reads CASSTSSGPVYEQYF. CDR3 nucleotides: TGTGCCAGTAGTACATCTAGCGGACCTGTCTACGAGCAATACTTC.